The 23 T cell receptor beta chains in this list originate from one sample, sequenced in a study of neoadjuvant nivolumab and ipilimumab in lung cancer. Assay: immunoSEQ multiplex PCR; the TCRdb copy retains only in-frame clones and omits some. The top ten hold 20% to 25% of the sample, which has 20,000 to 25,000 clones, roughly 84% seen once. The sample consisted of peripheral blood, taken before neoadjuvant nivolumab, alone or with ipilimumab. The receptors come from an adult with non-small cell lung cancer.

The V gene is TRBV7-8, the J gene TRBJ1-5, with D uncertain. Between the trimmed V and J ends, which lost 7 bases and 0 bases, there was a span of 13 bases. There are 15 residues in the CDR3. The germline V gene encodes CDR1 SGHVS and CDR2 FQNEAQ. The CDR3 here is CASTPLGISNQPQHF. CDR3 nucleotides: TGTGCCAGCACTCCCCTTGGGATTAGCAATCAGCCCCAGCATTTT.

V is TRBV29-1 and J is TRBJ2-7; D gene uncertain. The germline V gene encodes CDR1 SQVTM and CDR2 ANQGSEA. Trimming took 7 bases from V and 3 from J, leaving 13 bases between them. CDR3 length: 12 amino acids. The CDR3 DNA reads TGCAGCGCGATAGGACCGGGCTACGAGCAGTACTTC. Its translation is CSAIGPGYEQYF.

This chain joins TRBV5-4 and TRBJ1-2; TRBD1 matches 7 bases. This CDR3 is built from 13 residues. The germline gives CDR1 SGHNT, CDR2 YYREEE (reference sequence). V dropped 4 bases and J dropped 2; count of bases not matched to a gene: 2. CDR3 amino acids: CASSMDRNYGYTF. CDR3 sequence (DNA): TGTGCCAGCAGCATGGACAGGAACTATGGCTACACCTTC.

DNA of the CDR3: TGCGCCAGCAGCTTGTCGGGGGAACCTAGCACAGATACGCAGTATTTT. It yields the protein CASSLSGEPSTDTQYF. The chain joins TRBV5-1 to TRBJ2-3; tentative D call: TRBD2 (6 bases). The CDR3 sequence is 16 residues long. Trimming left V 1 base short and J 0 bases short, with 12 bases between. In germline, CDR1 is SGHRS, CDR2 YFSETQ.

V is TRBV30 and J is TRBJ1-1; tentatively, D is TRBD1 (5 bases). CDR3 size: 11 residues. Germline CDR1 and CDR2: GTSNPN and SVGIG (reference sequence). Trimming took 3 bases from V and 8 from J, leaving 10 bases between them. The CDR3 DNA is TGTGCCTGGAGCGAACGGGGGGAAGCTTTCTTT. Protein sequence: CAWSERGEAFF.

This clone showed up just a few times. The chain carries TRBV5-1 and TRBJ1-5, with a tentative D call TRBD1 (6 bases). Trimming took off 0 bases at V and 6 bases at J, with 10 bases between the two ends. Looked up from germline, CDR1 is SGHRS and CDR2 is YFSETQ. The CDR3 is made up of 14 amino acids. In nucleotides, the CDR3 is TGCGCCAGCAGCTTGGGAACAGGGAGTCAGCCCCAGCATTTT. Amino acid sequence: CASSLGTGSQPQHF. The full variable domain, completed using reference TRBV5-1 and TRBJ1-5, is KAGVTQTPRYLIKTRGQQVTLSCSPISGHRSVSWYQQTPGQGLQFLFEYFSETQRNKGNFPGRFSGRQFSNSRSEMNVSTLELGDSALYLCASSLGTGSQPQHFGDGTRLSIL.

The chain combines TRBV4-2 with TRBJ1-5, with D tentatively TRBD1 (5 bases). This CDR3 region has 15 residues. The germline V and J ends were trimmed by 0 bases and 3 bases, with 9 bases remaining between them. Germline loops: CDR1 LGHNA, CDR2 YNFKEQ. The CDR3 DNA reads as TGTGCCAGCAGCCAAGAGGGGGGGGTCAATCAGCCCCAGCATTTT. Its protein is CASSQEGGVNQPQHF.

The chain carries TRBV30 and TRBJ1-5; D call uncertain. Trimming took 0 bases from V and 4 from J, leaving 10 bases between them. This CDR3 has 14 residues. Per germline, CDR1 GTSNPN and CDR2 SVGIG (reference sequence). In DNA form, the CDR3 reads TGTGCCTGGAGTGTAGTTCGGAGAAATCAGCCCCAGCATTTT. Its translation: CAWSVVRRNQPQHF.

There are a few counts of this clone. This sample also contains other DNA sequences that code for the same CDR3. The V gene is TRBV6-6, the J gene TRBJ1-1, with D unclear. Per the germline V gene, CDR1 is MNHNY and CDR2 is SVGAGI (reference sequence). The CDR3 totals 13 residues. Deletions cut 0 bases from V and 1 base from J, with 3 bases between. The CDR3 region has the DNA TGTGCCAGCAGTTACTCGGAGAACACTGAAGCTTTCTTT. Translating gives CASSYSENTEAFF.

V and J are TRBV5-1 and TRBJ2-7; 10 bases match TRBD1. There are 15 residues in the CDR3. V shed 4 bases, J shed 3 bases, and the junction held 7 bases outside the gene matches. In germline, CDR1 is SGHRS, CDR2 YFSETQ. The CDR3 spells CASSPGTGEGYEQYF. The CDR3 DNA is TGCGCCAGCAGCCCGGGGACAGGGGAGGGCTACGAGCAGTACTTC.

V and J are TRBV11-2 and TRBJ1-1; TRBD1 aligns across 7 bases. Trimming cost V 4 bases and J 4 bases; bases outside gene matches: 6. Germline V gives CDR1 SGHAT, CDR2 FQNNGV. CDR3 length: 14 amino acids. CDR3 sequence: CASSSIRGTTEAFF. CDR3 DNA: TGTGCCAGCAGCTCCATCAGGGGGACCACTGAAGCTTTCTTT.

This clone was counted a single time. The V gene is TRBV30, the J gene TRBJ2-7; possibly TRBD1 or TRBD2 for D (5 bases each). The CDR3 is 12 amino acids. The germline V gene has CDR1 GTSNPN and CDR2 SVGIG (reference sequence). Between the trimmed V and J ends, which lost 2 bases and 9 bases, there was a span of 14 bases. The CDR3 nucleotides read TGTGCCTGGAGTCCCACGAGGGGCGTGCAGTACTTC. Translating it yields CAWSPTRGVQYF.

The chain is built from TRBV7-2 and TRBJ2-2, with 8 bases identical to TRBD2. The CDR3 consists of 16 residues. Germline trimming cut 2 bases from V and 0 bases from J; bases unmatched to any gene: 2. Germline V lookup: CDR1 SGHTA, CDR2 FQGNSA. The CDR3 is CASSLISGANTGELFF. The CDR3 DNA is TGTGCCAGCAGCTTAATTAGCGGGGCGAACACCGGGGAGCTGTTTTTT.

The chain is built from TRBV11-3 and TRBJ2-5; D is uncertain. The V gene's germline CDR1 is SGHNT and CDR2 YENEEA. The CDR3 totals 13 residues. With 7 bases removed from V and 4 bases from J, the gap between germline ends came to 13 bases. The CDR3 DNA reads TGTGCCAGCACCGGAGATTGGGGAGAGACCCAGTACTTC. Translating it yields CASTGDWGETQYF.

The chain uses TRBV11-3 and TRBJ2-2, with D possibly TRBD1 on 6 matching bases. Trimming took 2 bases from V and 7 from J, leaving 20 bases between them. This CDR3 has 17 amino acids. Germline loops: CDR1 SGHNT, CDR2 YENEEA. CDR3 amino acids: CASSLRTVSDEVGELFF. The CDR3 nucleotides are TGTGCCAGCAGCTTAAGGACAGTCTCCGATGAAGTCGGGGAGCTGTTTTTT.

This chain joins TRBV2 and TRBJ2-7, with TRBD2 matching over 7 bases. This CDR3 contains 12 residues. Germline V lookup: CDR1 SNHLY, CDR2 FYNNEI. V shed 7 bases and J 4 bases; nucleotides not matched to a gene: 4. CDR3 nucleotide sequence: TGTGCCAGCACCCGACTAGCTTACGAGCAGTACTTC. Encoded protein: CASTRLAYEQYF.

The chain is built from TRBV5-5 and TRBJ2-3; D is perhaps TRBD1 or TRBD2 (5 bases each). CDR1 and CDR2 from the germline V gene are SGHKS and YYEKEE (reference sequence). This CDR3 is built from 15 residues. V was shortened by 0 bases and J by 0 bases, with 8 bases between the two germline ends. CDR3 sequence (DNA): TGTGCCAGCAGCTTGGACGGGACGAGCACAGATACGCAGTATTTT. Its protein product is CASSLDGTSTDTQYF.

This chain joins TRBV18 and TRBJ1-5; D is ambiguous. V lost 3 bases to trimming and J lost 2 bases, with 11 bases between them. The CDR3 has 15 residues. The germline V gene encodes CDR1 KGHSH and CDR2 LQKENI. The CDR3 nucleotides are TGTGCCAGCTCACCCCCGCCTGGTCGCAATCAGCCCCAGCATTTT. It is translated as CASSPPPGRNQPQHF. Looking up the rest from reference TRBV18 and TRBJ1-5 gives the full variable domain: NAGVMQNPRHLVRRRGQEARLRCSPMKGHSHVYWYRQLPEEGLKFMVYLQKENIIDESGMPKERFSAEFPKEGPSILRIQQVVRGDSAAYFCASSPPPGRNQPQHFGDGTRLSIL.

The chain combines TRBV18 with TRBJ1-3; 9 bases agree with TRBD1. J gave up 3 bases and V 5 bases, and 5 bases lay outside the gene matches. There are 15 residues in the CDR3. Germline CDR1 and CDR2: KGHSH and LQKENI. The CDR3 sequence: CASSTDRGIGNTIYF. In DNA form, the CDR3 reads TGTGCCAGCTCAACAGACAGGGGGATTGGAAACACCATATATTTT.

The CDR3 loop is CSVEEVGTEAFF. The CDR3 nucleotides are TGCAGCGTTGAAGAAGTGGGGACTGAAGCTTTCTTT. The rearrangement links TRBV29-1 to TRBJ1-1, with D unclear. This CDR3 is 12 amino acids long. Germline values: CDR1 SQVTM, CDR2 ANQGSEA. Trimming cost V 0 bases and J 5 bases, with 7 bases left between them.

CDR3 nucleotide sequence: TGTGCCAGCAGCTTGTCAGGGAGCGGCGAGCAGTACTTC. Translation: CASSLSGSGEQYF. The V call is TRBV7-9, the J call TRBJ2-7, with D perhaps being TRBD1 or TRBD2 (5 bases each). The CDR3 consists of 13 residues. V was clipped by 3 bases and J by 6 bases, with 12 bases between them. The germline V gene has CDR1 SEHNR and CDR2 FQNEAQ (reference sequence).

This clone was seen just once. V and J are TRBV2 and TRBJ1-5, with a tentative D call TRBD1 (6 bases). The V end lost 9 bases, the J end lost 0 bases, and 21 bases lay between the germline ends. CDR1 is SNHLY, CDR2 FYNNEI, per germline. CDR3 length: 17 residues. DNA of the CDR3: TGTGCCAGGGAAAACCAGAAGGGGGAGTATAGCAATCAGCCCCAGCATTTT. It yields the protein CARENQKGEYSNQPQHF.

V gene TRBV30 combines with J gene TRBJ1-2; D perhaps matches TRBD1 (6 bases). The CDR3 has 14 amino acids. V was cut by 7 bases and J by 7 bases, with 22 bases left in between. Germline CDR1 reads GTSNPN; CDR2 reads SVGIG (reference sequence). CDR3 sequence (DNA): TGTGCCTATAGCCCGGGGGCGGATAGACCTGGCTACACCTTC. Amino acids: CAYSPGADRPGYTF. Using reference TRBV30 and TRBJ1-2 for the parts outside the CDR3, the full variable domain is SQTIHQWPATLVQPVGSPLSLECTVEGTSNPNLYWYRQAAGRGLQLLFYSVGIGQISSEVPQNLSASRPQDRQFILSSKKLLLSDSGFYLCAYSPGADRPGYTFGSGTRLTVV.